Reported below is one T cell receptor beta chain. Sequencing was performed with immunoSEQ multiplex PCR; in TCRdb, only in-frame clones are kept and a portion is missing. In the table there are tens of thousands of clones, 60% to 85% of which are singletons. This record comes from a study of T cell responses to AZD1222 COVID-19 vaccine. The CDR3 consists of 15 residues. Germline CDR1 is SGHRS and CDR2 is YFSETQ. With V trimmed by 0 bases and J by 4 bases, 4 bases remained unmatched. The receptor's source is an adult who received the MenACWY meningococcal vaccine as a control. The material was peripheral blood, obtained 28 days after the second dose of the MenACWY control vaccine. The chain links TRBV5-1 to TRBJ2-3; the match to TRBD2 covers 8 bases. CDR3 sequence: CASSLAGLASDTQYF. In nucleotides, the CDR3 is TGCGCCAGCAGCTTGGCCGGACTAGCTTCAGATACGCAGTATTTT. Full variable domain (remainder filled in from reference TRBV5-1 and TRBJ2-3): KAGVTQTPRYLIKTRGQQVTLSCSPISGHRSVSWYQQTPGQGLQFLFEYFSETQRNKGNFPGRFSGRQFSNSRSEMNVSTLELGDSALYLCASSLAGLASDTQYFGPGTRLTVL.